This T cell receptor beta chain was documented in a study of blood T cells in healthy people across ages. Study-level points and caveats: Unknown CMV status may confound age-related changes in expanded clones.

This clonotype came up a few times. What it binds is unknown. The CDR3 is made up of 17 amino acids. V was trimmed by 0 bases and J by 5 bases, leaving 19 bases between them. Germline CDR1 is MGHRA and CDR2 is YSYEKL. The sample providers were healthy Caucasian people from Russia, aged roughly 6 to 95. Sample-barcoded 5' priming and a J-beta primer mix drove a second PCR of about 6 to 11 cycles. TCRdb recomputed calls from the 5' RACE reads with MiXCR, one row per CDR3 protein. The table has some 920,000 distinct CDR3 sequences, roughly half seen once. The receptor's source is a woman in her sixties in good health. The chain recombines TRBV4-1 with TRBJ2-5, with D maybe TRBD1 (5 bases). Sequencing was performed on blood. CDR3 region: CASSQDSDAGLRETQYF. The CDR3 nucleotides are TGCGCCAGCAGCCAAGATTCCGACGCAGGGTTGAGGGAGACCCAGTACTTC.